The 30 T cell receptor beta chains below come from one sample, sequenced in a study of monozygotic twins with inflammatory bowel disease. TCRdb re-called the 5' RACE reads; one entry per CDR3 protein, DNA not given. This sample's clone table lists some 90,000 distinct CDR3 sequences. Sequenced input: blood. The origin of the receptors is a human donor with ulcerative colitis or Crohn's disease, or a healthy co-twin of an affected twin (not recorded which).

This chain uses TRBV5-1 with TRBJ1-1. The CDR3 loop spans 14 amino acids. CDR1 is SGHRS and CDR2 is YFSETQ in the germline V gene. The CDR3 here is CASSLGGAWPEAFF.

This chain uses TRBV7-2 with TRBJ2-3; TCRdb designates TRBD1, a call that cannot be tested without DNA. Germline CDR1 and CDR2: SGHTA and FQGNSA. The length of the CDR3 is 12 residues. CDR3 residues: CASSSDRECQYF.

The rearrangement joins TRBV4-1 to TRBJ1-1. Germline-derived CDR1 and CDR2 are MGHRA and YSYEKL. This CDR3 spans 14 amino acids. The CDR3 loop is CASSQDLGHRTLFF.

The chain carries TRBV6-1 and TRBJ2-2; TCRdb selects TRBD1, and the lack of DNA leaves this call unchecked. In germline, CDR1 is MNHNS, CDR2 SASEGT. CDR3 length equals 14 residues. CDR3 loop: CASRGQGLVGELFF.

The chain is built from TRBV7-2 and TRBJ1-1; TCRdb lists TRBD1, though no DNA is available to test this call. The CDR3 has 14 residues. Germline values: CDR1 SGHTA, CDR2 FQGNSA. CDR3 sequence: CASSSDRVNTEAFF.

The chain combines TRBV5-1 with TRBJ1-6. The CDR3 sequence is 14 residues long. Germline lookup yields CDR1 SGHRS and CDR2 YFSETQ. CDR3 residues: CASSEGEVNSPLHF.

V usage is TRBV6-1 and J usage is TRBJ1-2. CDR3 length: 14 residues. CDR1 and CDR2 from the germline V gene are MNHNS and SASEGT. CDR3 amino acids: CASSPQTFNYGYTF.

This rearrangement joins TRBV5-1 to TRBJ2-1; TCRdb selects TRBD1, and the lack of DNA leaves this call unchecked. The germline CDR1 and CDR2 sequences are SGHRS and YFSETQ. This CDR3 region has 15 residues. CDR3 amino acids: CASSRPGGAGNEQFF.

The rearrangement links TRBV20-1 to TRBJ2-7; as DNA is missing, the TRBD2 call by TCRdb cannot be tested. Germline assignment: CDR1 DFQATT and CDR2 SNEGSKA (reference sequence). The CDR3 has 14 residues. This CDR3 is CSARASGGLYEQYF.

CDR3 residues: CSVGPGLTTEAFF. The chain couples TRBV29-1 to TRBJ1-1; TCRdb picks TRBD1, but there is no DNA to check that call. This CDR3 comprises 13 residues. CDR1 SQVTM and CDR2 ANQGSEA come from the germline V gene.

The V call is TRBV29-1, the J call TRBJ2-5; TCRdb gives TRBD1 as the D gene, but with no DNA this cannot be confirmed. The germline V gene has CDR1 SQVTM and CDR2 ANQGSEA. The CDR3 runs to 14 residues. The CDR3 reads CSVVADSRGETQYF. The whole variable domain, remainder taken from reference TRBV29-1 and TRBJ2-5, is SAVISQKPSRDICQRGTSLTIQCQVDSQVTMMFWYRQQPGQSLTLIATANQGSEATYESGFVIDKFPISRPNLTFSTLTVSNMSPEDSSIYLCSVVADSRGETQYFGPGTRLLVL.

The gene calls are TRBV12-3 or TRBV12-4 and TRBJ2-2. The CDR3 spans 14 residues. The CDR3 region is CASTFGYDGGELFF.

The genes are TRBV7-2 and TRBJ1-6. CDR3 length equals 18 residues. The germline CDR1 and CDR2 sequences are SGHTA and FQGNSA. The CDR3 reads CASSLAGRAGGGNSPLHF. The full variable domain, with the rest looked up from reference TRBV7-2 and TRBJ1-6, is GAGVSQSPSNKVTEKGKDVELRCDPISGHTALYWYRQSLGQGLEFLIYFQGNSAPDKSGLPSDRFSAERTGGSVSTLTIQRTQQEDSAVYLCASSLAGRAGGGNSPLHFGNGTRLTVT.

CDR3 loop: CASSFESFGELFF. The chain is built from TRBV7-6 and TRBJ2-2. Germline lookup yields CDR1 SGHVS and CDR2 FNYEAQ. CDR3 size: 13 residues.

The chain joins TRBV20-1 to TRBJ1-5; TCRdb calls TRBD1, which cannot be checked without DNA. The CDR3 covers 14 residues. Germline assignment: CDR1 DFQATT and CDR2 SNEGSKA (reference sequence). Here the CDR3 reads CSIAQGAGNQPQHF.

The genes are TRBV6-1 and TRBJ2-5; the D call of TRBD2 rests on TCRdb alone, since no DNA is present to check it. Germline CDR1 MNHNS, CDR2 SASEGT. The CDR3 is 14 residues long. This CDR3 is CASLQAGIQETQYF.

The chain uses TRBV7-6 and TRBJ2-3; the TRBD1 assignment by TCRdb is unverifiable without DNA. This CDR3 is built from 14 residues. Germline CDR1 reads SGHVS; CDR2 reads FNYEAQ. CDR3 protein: CASSARGGADTQYF.

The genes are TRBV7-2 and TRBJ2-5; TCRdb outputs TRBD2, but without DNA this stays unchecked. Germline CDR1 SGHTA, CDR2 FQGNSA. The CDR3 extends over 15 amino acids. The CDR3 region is CASSLARAPLKTQYF.

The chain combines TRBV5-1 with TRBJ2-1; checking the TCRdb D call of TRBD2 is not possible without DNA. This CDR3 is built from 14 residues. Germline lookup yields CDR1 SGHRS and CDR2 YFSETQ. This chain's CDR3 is CASSLVGPGYEQFF.

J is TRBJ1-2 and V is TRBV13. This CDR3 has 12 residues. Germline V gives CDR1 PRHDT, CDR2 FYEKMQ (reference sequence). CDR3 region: CASSRANYGYTF.

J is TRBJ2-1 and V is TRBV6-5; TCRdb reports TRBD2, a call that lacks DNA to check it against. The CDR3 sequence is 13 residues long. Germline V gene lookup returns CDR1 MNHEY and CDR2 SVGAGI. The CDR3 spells CASTLRSAGEQFF.

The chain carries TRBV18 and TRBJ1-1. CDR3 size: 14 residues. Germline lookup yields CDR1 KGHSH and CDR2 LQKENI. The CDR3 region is CASSPARGNTEAFF.

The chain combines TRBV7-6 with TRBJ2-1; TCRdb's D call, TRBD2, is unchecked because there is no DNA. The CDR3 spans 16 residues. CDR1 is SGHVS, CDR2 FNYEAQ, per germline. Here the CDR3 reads CASSRRWTSSYNEQFF.

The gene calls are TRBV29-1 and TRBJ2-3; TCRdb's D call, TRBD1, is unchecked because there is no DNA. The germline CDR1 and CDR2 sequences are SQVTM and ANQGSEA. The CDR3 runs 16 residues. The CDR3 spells CSVKGRRGKGADTQYF.

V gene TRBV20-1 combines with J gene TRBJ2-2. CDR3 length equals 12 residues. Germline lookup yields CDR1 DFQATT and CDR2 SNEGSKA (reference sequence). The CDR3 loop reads CSAPADTGELFF.

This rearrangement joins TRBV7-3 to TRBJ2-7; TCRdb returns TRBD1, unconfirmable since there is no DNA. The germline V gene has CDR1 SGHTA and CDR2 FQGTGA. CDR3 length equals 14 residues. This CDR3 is CASSLHQGPYEQYF. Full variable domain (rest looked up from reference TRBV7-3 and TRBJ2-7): GAGVSQTPSNKVTEKGKYVELRCDPISGHTALYWYRQSLGQGPEFLIYFQGTGAADDSGLPNDRFFAVRPEGSVSTLKIQRTERGDSAVYLCASSLHQGPYEQYFGPGTRLTVT.

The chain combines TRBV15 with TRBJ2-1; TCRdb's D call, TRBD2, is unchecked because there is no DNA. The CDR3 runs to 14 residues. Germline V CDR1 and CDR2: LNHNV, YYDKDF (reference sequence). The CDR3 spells CATSREGLGNEQFF.

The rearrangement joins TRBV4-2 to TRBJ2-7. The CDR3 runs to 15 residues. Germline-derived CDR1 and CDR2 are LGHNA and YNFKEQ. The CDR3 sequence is CASSQESQPRYEQYF.

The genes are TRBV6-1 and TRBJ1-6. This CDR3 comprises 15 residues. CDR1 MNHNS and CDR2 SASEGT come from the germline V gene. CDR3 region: CASRSTAGRNSPLHF.

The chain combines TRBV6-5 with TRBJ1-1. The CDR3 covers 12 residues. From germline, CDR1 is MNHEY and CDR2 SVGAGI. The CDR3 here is CASFIRGSEAFF.